Below, 30 T cell receptor beta chains from the same sample are listed, as sequenced in a study of T cells after yellow fever vaccination. MiXCR was run by TCRdb on the 5' RACE reads, yielding one entry per CDR3 protein. The data contain 610,000 or so distinct CDR3 sequences, 9% to 15% of them singletons. The source was PBMCs, collected on the day of the yellow fever booster vaccination. Every receptor here comes from a man in his thirties or forties who received the YFV17D yellow fever vaccine.

CDR3 in DNA: TGCAGTGCTAGAGATCGGGTTCATCAGCCCCAGCATTTT. Residues: CSARDRVHQPQHF. The chain recombines TRBV20-1 with TRBJ1-5, with D unresolved. This CDR3 spans 13 amino acids. V was shortened by 0 bases and J by 5 bases, with 8 bases between the two germline ends. In germline, CDR1 is DFQATT, CDR2 SNEGSKA (reference sequence).

This clonotype turned up a few times. The V gene is TRBV18, the J gene TRBJ2-1; 7 bases agree with TRBD2. Trimming cost V 1 base and J 3 bases; bases outside gene matches: 9. Germline CDR1 reads KGHSH; CDR2 reads LQKENI. The CDR3 totals 17 residues. The CDR3 coding sequence is TGTGCCAGCTCACCACGGGAGCTCGGGACTAACTACAATGAGCAGTTCTTC. Amino acids: CASSPRELGTNYNEQFF.

The J gene is TRBJ2-7, the V gene TRBV6-5, with a weak D call TRBD2 (5 bases). The CDR3 runs to 11 residues. The V end lost 6 bases, the J end lost 7 bases, and 10 bases lay between the germline ends. Per the germline V gene, CDR1 is MNHEY and CDR2 is SVGAGI. The CDR3 nucleotides read TGTGCCAGCAGCACCTCGGGGGAGCAGTACTTC. Encoded protein: CASSTSGEQYF.

The chain links TRBV6-5 to TRBJ2-5, with D unresolved. Germline V lookup: CDR1 MNHEY, CDR2 SVGAGI. V was clipped by 4 bases and J by 2 bases, with 11 bases between them. This CDR3 contains 14 residues. This CDR3 is CASSLSLIQETQYF. The CDR3 bases are TGTGCCAGCAGTTTGAGTTTGATACAAGAGACCCAGTACTTC.

The genes are TRBV24-1 and TRBJ2-5, with 9 bases aligning to TRBD2. Germline V gives CDR1 KGHDR, CDR2 SFDVKD. V lost 3 bases, J lost 4 bases, and 5 bases stayed unmatched. The length of the CDR3 is 15 residues. CDR3 amino acids: CATSDQGLAGETQYF. The CDR3, as DNA: TGTGCCACCAGTGATCAGGGACTAGCTGGAGAGACCCAGTACTTC.

V usage is TRBV29-1 and J usage is TRBJ2-7; 9 bases agree with TRBD1. Unmatched junction bases numbered 9, after V lost 7 bases and J lost 2 bases. The CDR3 is made up of 14 amino acids. The V gene's germline CDR1 is SQVTM and CDR2 ANQGSEA. For the CDR3, the DNA is TGCAGCGCCACCACGGGGACAGGGACCTACGAGCAGTACTTC. It translates to CSATTGTGTYEQYF.

This chain connects TRBV5-1 to TRBJ1-4; no firm D call. Trimming shortened V by 0 bases and J by 3 bases, and 6 bases separated the two germline ends. Germline values: CDR1 SGHRS, CDR2 YFSETQ. CDR3 length equals 14 residues. The CDR3 spells CASSLERANEKLFF. The CDR3 nucleotides are TGCGCCAGCAGCTTGGAGCGGGCTAATGAAAAACTGTTTTTT.

This sequence joins TRBV20-1 and TRBJ2-1; D possibly uses TRBD1 or TRBD2 (5 bases each). Trimming cost V 8 bases and J 7 bases, with 21 bases left between them. CDR3 length: 14 amino acids. Germline assignment: CDR1 DFQATT and CDR2 SNEGSKA (reference sequence). CDR3 sequence reads: CSPMPDGTGNEQFF. CDR3 sequence (DNA): TGCAGTCCGATGCCGGACGGGACGGGTAATGAGCAGTTCTTC.

The V gene is TRBV6-5, the J gene TRBJ1-5, with 7 bases identical to TRBD1. The CDR3 sequence is 16 residues long. Germline-derived CDR1 and CDR2 are MNHEY and SVGAGI. Trimming at V came to 3 bases and at J to 1 base, leaving 6 bases not matched to a gene. CDR3 protein: CASSYQGGLSNQPQHF. CDR3 DNA sequence: TGTGCCAGCAGTTATCAGGGGGGATTGAGCAATCAGCCCCAGCATTTT.

The chain uses TRBV29-1 and TRBJ1-2; D remains unclear. The V gene lost 3 bases and the J gene lost 1 base, with 6 bases spanning the gap. There are 12 residues in the CDR3. The V gene's germline CDR1 is SQVTM and CDR2 ANQGSEA. The CDR3 sequence: CSVDSNNYGYTF. CDR3 nucleotide sequence: TGCAGCGTTGATAGCAATAACTATGGCTACACCTTC.

This clonotype has only a few counts. The chain combines TRBV5-1 with TRBJ2-3; a possible D gene is TRBD1 (5 bases). The CDR3 extends over 15 amino acids. Trimming removed 1 base from V and 3 bases from J, with 12 bases in between. The germline V gene encodes CDR1 SGHRS and CDR2 YFSETQ. The CDR3 reads CASSLTGDRTDTQYF. The CDR3 DNA reads as TGCGCCAGCAGCTTGACAGGAGATCGTACAGATACGCAGTATTTT.

The V gene is TRBV27, the J gene TRBJ1-2; D is perhaps TRBD1 (5 bases). V was pared by 4 bases and J by 5 bases, with 8 bases between. Germline V gene data show CDR1 as MNHEY and CDR2 as SMNVEV (reference sequence). This CDR3 is built from 12 residues. The DNA of the CDR3 is TGTGCCAGCAGTTATCAGGGATATGGCTACACCTTC. Protein: CASSYQGYGYTF.

This clonotype was observed a few times. V is TRBV20-1 and J is TRBJ2-7; D is ambiguous. Germline CDR1 reads DFQATT; CDR2 reads SNEGSKA (reference sequence). Trimming pared 3 bases from V and 1 base from J, leaving 10 bases between. This CDR3 contains 13 residues. The DNA of the CDR3 is TGCAGTGCTAGGCTTGGCCGGTCCTACGAGCAGTACTTC. Amino acid sequence: CSARLGRSYEQYF.

This rearrangement joins TRBV19 to TRBJ1-5, with D tentatively TRBD1 (5 bases). Trimming cost V 4 bases and J 10 bases, with 8 bases left between them. Per germline, CDR1 LNHDA and CDR2 SQIVND (reference sequence). This CDR3 has 11 residues. CDR3 in DNA: TGTGCCAGTAGTAGGCAGGGTCCCCAGCATTTT. This codes for CASSRQGPQHF.

The rearrangement links TRBV9 to TRBJ2-7; 9 bases are a match to TRBD1. Trimming at V came to 6 bases and at J to 3 bases, leaving 7 bases not matched to a gene. The CDR3 is made up of 14 amino acids. Per germline, CDR1 SGDLS and CDR2 YYNGEE. DNA for the CDR3: TGTGCCAGCACCCCGCAGGACAGGGGCTACGAGCAGTACTTC. As protein: CASTPQDRGYEQYF. Supplemented by reference TRBV9 and TRBJ2-7, the full variable domain reads DSGVTQTPKHLITATGQRVTLRCSPRSGDLSVYWYQQSLDQGLQFLIQYYNGEERAKGNILERFSAQQFPDLHSELNLSSLELGDSALYFCASTPQDRGYEQYFGPGTRLTVT.

This clonotype was counted a single time. This chain joins TRBV29-1 and TRBJ2-3; D gene ambiguous. V dropped 2 bases and J dropped 3 bases, with 6 bases sitting between them. The CDR3 covers 12 residues. Germline-derived CDR1 and CDR2 are SQVTM and ANQGSEA. The CDR3 here is CSVETRTDTQYF. DNA of the CDR3: TGCAGCGTTGAAACCCGTACAGATACGCAGTATTTT.

This clonotype was detected a few times. The chain carries TRBV20-1 and TRBJ2-5; TRBD2 is a possible D gene (5 bases). Germline CDR1 is DFQATT and CDR2 is SNEGSKA (reference sequence). V lost 5 bases to trimming and J lost 5 bases, with 18 bases between them. This CDR3 is built from 14 residues. CDR3 bases: TGCAGTGCTCGGGTCCTCCGGGGTAGGGAGACCCAGTACTTC. It translates to CSARVLRGRETQYF.

V gene TRBV10-3 combines with J gene TRBJ2-1; TRBD1 matches at 7 bases. V shed 10 bases and J 7 bases; nucleotides not matched to a gene: 19. CDR1 is ENHRY, CDR2 SYGVKD, per germline. The CDR3 spans 16 residues. The CDR3 DNA follows: TGTGCCAGCCGCGACAGGGCGGTTCTAGGGTTTAATGAGCAGTTCTTC. Encoded protein: CASRDRAVLGFNEQFF.

The J gene is TRBJ2-5, the V gene TRBV7-6; tentative D call: TRBD2 (5 bases). The CDR3 covers 13 residues. Germline CDR1 reads SGHVS; CDR2 reads FNYEAQ. Trimming shortened V by 5 bases and J by 2 bases, and 9 bases separated the two germline ends. This CDR3 reads CASSGREQETQYF. CDR3 DNA: TGTGCCAGCAGCGGTCGGGAACAAGAGACCCAGTACTTC.

DNA of the CDR3: TGTGCCAGCAGCGGGTCGGGGGGCAATCAGCCCCAGCATTTT. Residues: CASSGSGGNQPQHF. The V call is TRBV7-9, the J call TRBJ1-5; TRBD1 might be the D (5 bases). Germline CDR1 SEHNR, CDR2 FQNEAQ (reference sequence). Trimming left V 5 bases short and J 2 bases short, with 10 bases between. There are 14 residues in the CDR3.

The sample holds many counts of this clonotype. The rearrangement uses TRBV5-1 and TRBJ2-7; D remains ambiguous. The V end lost 0 bases, the J end lost 3 bases, and 13 bases lay between the germline ends. The CDR3 has 15 residues. Germline CDR1 is SGHRS and CDR2 is YFSETQ. This CDR3 is CASSLGADQLYEQYF. CDR3 coding DNA: TGCGCCAGCAGCTTGGGCGCGGATCAACTCTACGAGCAGTACTTC. The whole variable domain, remainder taken from reference TRBV5-1 and TRBJ2-7, is KAGVTQTPRYLIKTRGQQVTLSCSPISGHRSVSWYQQTPGQGLQFLFEYFSETQRNKGNFPGRFSGRQFSNSRSEMNVSTLELGDSALYLCASSLGADQLYEQYFGPGTRLTVT.

This clonotype was seen only a few times. The chain couples TRBV5-4 to TRBJ2-5, with TRBD1 as a possible D gene (5 bases). This CDR3 has 14 residues. Germline V gene sequence: CDR1 SGHNT, CDR2 YYREEE (reference sequence). V lost 0 bases, J lost 1 base, and 7 bases lay in between. Written as DNA, the CDR3 is TGTGCCAGCAGCTTGGCGCAGGGCCAAGAGACCCAGTACTTC. Encoded protein: CASSLAQGQETQYF.

The table lists this clonotype with a few counts. This chain links TRBV20-1 with TRBJ2-7, with 11 bases matching TRBD2. Germline CDR1 and CDR2: DFQATT and SNEGSKA (reference sequence). The CDR3 loop spans 17 amino acids. The V gene end was trimmed by 5 bases and the J gene end by 7 bases; junction bases not matched to a gene: 19. DNA for the CDR3: TGCAGTGCTGGTAGAAAAGGGGTGGTTAGCGGGAGGGGGGAGCAGTACTTC. It codes for CSAGRKGVVSGRGEQYF.

The rearrangement joins TRBV7-8 to TRBJ2-1; 8 nucleotides line up with TRBD2. The V and J ends lost 3 bases and 8 bases, in that order; junction bases with no gene match: 6. The germline CDR1 and CDR2 sequences are SGHVS and FQNEAQ. CDR3 size: 14 residues. The CDR3 bases are TGTGCCAGCAGCTTGACGAGGACTAGCTATGAGCAGTTCTTC. It codes for CASSLTRTSYEQFF.

This clonotype has a handful of counts. This sequence joins TRBV19 and TRBJ2-2, with D tentatively TRBD1 or TRBD2 (5 bases each). This CDR3 has 16 amino acids. The germline gives CDR1 LNHDA, CDR2 SQIVND (reference sequence). V shed 3 bases and J shed 1 base, with 12 bases lying between them. In DNA form, the CDR3 reads TGTGCCAGTAGTATCCCCGGGACGGGGAACACCGGGGAGCTGTTTTTT. Translating it yields CASSIPGTGNTGELFF.

This clonotype has at least ten counts. In DNA, the CDR3 is TGCAGTGCTCGACTCCTGAAGAGGCATGACGAGCAGTACTTC. Translation: CSARLLKRHDEQYF. The genes are TRBV20-1 and TRBJ2-7; D is undetermined. This CDR3 comprises 14 residues. Germline V lookup: CDR1 DFQATT, CDR2 SNEGSKA (reference sequence). Trimming removed 5 bases at V and 5 bases at J, with 19 bases between.

The chain uses TRBV7-2 and TRBJ2-7; a weak D match, TRBD1 (7 bases). Germline V lookup: CDR1 SGHTA, CDR2 FQGNSA. The V end lost 3 bases, the J end lost 7 bases, and 16 bases lay between the germline ends. This CDR3 is built from 14 residues. CDR3 region: CASSLTGTLVEQYF. The CDR3 region has the DNA TGTGCCAGCAGCTTGACAGGGACTTTGGTGGAGCAGTACTTC. The whole variable domain, remainder taken from reference TRBV7-2 and TRBJ2-7, is GAGVSQSPSNKVTEKGKDVELRCDPISGHTALYWYRQSLGQGLEFLIYFQGNSAPDKSGLPSDRFSAERTGGSVSTLTIQRTQQEDSAVYLCASSLTGTLVEQYFGPGTRLTVT.

The chain is built from TRBV2 and TRBJ2-3; D is possibly TRBD1 or TRBD2 (5 bases each). The CDR3 totals 16 residues. Germline V gene data show CDR1 as SNHLY and CDR2 as FYNNEI. Trimming shortened V by 1 base and J by 6 bases, and 17 bases separated the two germline ends. CDR3 in DNA: TGTGCCAGCAGTGAAGGCCTCCGGGTTTGGGGGGATACGCAGTATTTT. It specifies CASSEGLRVWGDTQYF.

This clonotype occurred a few times. V and J are TRBV27 and TRBJ1-2; TRBD1 agrees at 11 bases. The CDR3 runs to 16 residues. The V and J ends lost 8 bases and 0 bases, in that order; junction bases with no gene match: 8. Germline V gives CDR1 MNHEY, CDR2 SMNVEV (reference sequence). The CDR3, as DNA: TGTGCCAGCCGCTCCGGGACAGGGGGTGCTAACTATGGCTACACCTTC. Translated, it gives CASRSGTGGANYGYTF.

The chain has TRBV12-3 or TRBV12-4 and TRBJ2-7; D perhaps matches TRBD1 (5 bases). Trimming shortened V by 7 bases and J by 3 bases, and 13 bases separated the two germline ends. The CDR3 sequence is 13 residues long. This CDR3 is CASTQGSVYEQYF. CDR3 in DNA: TGTGCCAGCACGCAGGGTTCAGTCTACGAGCAGTACTTC.